Below, 17 T cell receptor beta chains from the same sample are listed, as sequenced in a study of regulatory T cells in long-lasting Graves disease. The authors built TCR beta libraries using iRepertoire HTBI primers and Arm-PCR of CDR3 regions. TCRdb re-analysed the multiplex PCR reads in MiXCR, keeping a single row per CDR3 protein. The top ten hold 45% to 70% of the sample, which has approximately 290,000 distinct CDR3 sequences, roughly a fifth seen once. Time point noted: persistent/refractory GD, antithyroid drugs over 5 years with positive TRAb. PBMC-extracted RNA yielded the TCR library. The sequencing here drew on peripheral blood mononuclear cells (PBMCs), taken when the disease was refractory, from a patient treated with antithyroid drugs. The receptors here all came from a female donor with Graves disease.

This clonotype appeared many times. V gene TRBV7-9 combines with J gene TRBJ1-2; tentatively, D is TRBD1 (6 bases). CDR1 and CDR2 (germline): SEHNR, FQNEAQ (reference sequence). The CDR3 contains 14 residues. V lost 5 bases, J lost 8 bases, and 18 bases lay in between. The CDR3 DNA follows: TGTGCCAGCAGCGAAATGGACAGATCCTGGGGCTACACCTTC. Translation: CASSEMDRSWGYTF.

The J gene is TRBJ2-6, the V gene TRBV7-8; no clear D gene. Trimming shortened V by 9 bases and J by 0 bases, and 9 bases separated the two germline ends. CDR3 size: 14 residues. The germline gives CDR1 SGHVS, CDR2 FQNEAQ. The CDR3 coding sequence is TGTGCCAGTGGGGTCCTCTCTGGGGCCAACGTCCTGACTTTC. Protein: CASGVLSGANVLTF.

This clonotype was picked up one time. A read error may account for a junction end that differs from germline. V is TRBV7-9 and J is TRBJ2-5, with 7 bases fitting TRBD2. The CDR3 extends over 15 amino acids. Germline values: CDR1 SEHNR, CDR2 FQNEAQ (reference sequence). The CDR3 bases are TGTGCCAGCAGCTCCGCGGGGGTTTTACAAGGGACCCAGTACTTC. This sequence encodes CASSSAGVLQGTQYF.

This clonotype was picked up many times. The gene calls are TRBV7-2 and TRBJ2-7; TRBD2 agrees at 7 bases. The CDR3 has 15 amino acids. The junction had 3 bases not matched to a gene; V was cut back by 1 base and J by 0 bases. Germline V CDR1 and CDR2: SGHTA, FQGNSA. The DNA for the CDR3 is TGTGCCAGCAGCTTAGAAAGGGACTACTCCTACGAGCAGTACTTC. This codes for CASSLERDYSYEQYF.

This clonotype has just a few counts. This chain links TRBV6-1 with TRBJ1-4; D gene uncertain. V gave up 5 bases and J gave up 5 bases, with 15 bases separating them. Germline V gene lookup returns CDR1 MNHNS and CDR2 SASEGT. The CDR3 runs to 15 residues. The CDR3 DNA reads TGTGCCAGCAGTCCCTCCGGAACCTCCAATGAAAAACTGTTTTTT. It codes for CASSPSGTSNEKLFF.

The table lists this clonotype with a few counts. This chain links TRBV18 with TRBJ1-2; tentative D call: TRBD1 (5 bases). V lost 6 bases to trimming and J lost 0 bases, with 14 bases between them. This CDR3 has 15 amino acids. Per the germline V gene, CDR1 is KGHSH and CDR2 is LQKENI. As DNA, the CDR3 is TGTGCCAGCTCGCCAGGGCTCGTCCCTAACTATGGCTACACCTTC. Its translation: CASSPGLVPNYGYTF.

This clonotype was detected only a few times. V usage is TRBV6-1 and J usage is TRBJ2-1; D is perhaps TRBD2 (6 bases). V lost 8 bases and J lost 8, with 19 bases in between. Germline CDR1 MNHNS, CDR2 SASEGT. This CDR3 spans 14 amino acids. CDR3 sequence (DNA): TGTGCCAGCGTACGGAGGGCCTTCGTGGATGAGCAGTTCTTC. As protein: CASVRRAFVDEQFF.

This clonotype was seen repeatedly, ten times or more. The rearrangement links TRBV6-2 or TRBV6-3 to TRBJ2-7; tentatively, D is TRBD2 (6 bases). Trimming stripped 2 bases from V and 4 bases from J, with 18 bases between. This CDR3 has 16 amino acids. Germline V gene lookup returns CDR1 MNHEY and CDR2 SVGEGT. CDR3 coding DNA: TGTGCCAGCAGTTACCTAGGGACTCCAGATTTATACGAGCAGTACTTC. As protein: CASSYLGTPDLYEQYF.

This clonotype showed up just a few times. J is TRBJ2-5 and V is TRBV5-1; 8 bases line up with TRBD2. The germline CDR1 and CDR2 sequences are SGHRS and YFSETQ. This CDR3 has 15 residues. V lost 2 bases to trimming and J lost 4 bases; unmatched junction nucleotides: 7. The DNA of the CDR3 is TGCGCCAGCAGCTTCAGCGGGAGTTACCGAGAGACCCAGTACTTC. Residues: CASSFSGSYRETQYF.

This clonotype was observed a handful of times. V usage is TRBV5-6 and J usage is TRBJ2-7; 10 bases agree with TRBD1. V trimming: 2 bases; J trimming: 3 bases; junction bases outside the gene matches: 8. Germline V gives CDR1 SGHDT, CDR2 YYEEEE. The CDR3 covers 16 residues. The DNA for the CDR3 is TGTGCCAGCAGCTTAGAGTCATGGGACAGGGGCTACGAGCAGTACTTC. Protein product: CASSLESWDRGYEQYF.

This clonotype was observed many times. This chain uses TRBV28 with TRBJ1-6, with D possibly TRBD1 on 5 matching bases. With 4 bases removed from V and 4 bases from J, the gap between germline ends came to 17 bases. The CDR3 contains 17 residues. CDR1 is MDHEN and CDR2 is SYDVKM in the germline V gene. CDR3 region: CASSSVGGTGYNSPLHF. CDR3 coding DNA: TGTGCCAGCAGTTCAGTGGGGGGGACGGGATATAATTCACCCCTCCACTTT.

This clonotype was detected only a few times. V usage is TRBV29-1 and J usage is TRBJ1-1, with D possibly TRBD1 on 5 matching bases. With 4 bases removed from V and 8 bases from J, the gap between germline ends came to 17 bases. Germline CDR1 and CDR2: SQVTM and ANQGSEA. This CDR3 is built from 13 residues. The CDR3 spells CSVVGLISREAFF. The DNA for the CDR3 is TGCAGCGTTGTGGGGCTGATTTCACGCGAAGCTTTCTTT.

Details on this clonotype: Here the CDR3 omits its conserved ending phenylalanine or tryptophan, so a read error is the likely source. This chain links TRBV15 with TRBJ2-5; 8 bases align to TRBD1. The V gene end was trimmed by 2 bases and the J gene end by 2 bases; junction bases not matched to a gene: 1. Germline V gene lookup returns CDR1 LNHNV and CDR2 YYDKDF (reference sequence). The length of the CDR3 is 14 residues. The CDR3 bases are TGTGCCACCAGCAGAAGGACAGGGCAAGAGACCCAGTACTCC. This translates into CATSRRTGQETQYS.

This clonotype was detected only a few times. The chain has TRBV20-1 and TRBJ1-4, with D unresolved. V lost 6 bases and J 1 base, leaving 12 bases between the germline ends. The CDR3 contains 14 residues. In germline, CDR1 is DFQATT, CDR2 SNEGSKA (reference sequence). The CDR3 coding sequence is TGCAGTGCGTGGATGGGAGAAACTAATGAAAAACTGTTTTTT. This codes for CSAWMGETNEKLFF.

V is TRBV7-2 and J is TRBJ2-7; a possible D gene is TRBD1 (5 bases). Germline assignment: CDR1 SGHTA and CDR2 FQGNSA. The V and J ends lost 1 base and 5 bases respectively, with 12 bases between them. The CDR3 has 14 amino acids. This CDR3 is CASSLVPQGNEQYF. DNA of the CDR3: TGTGCCAGCAGCTTAGTACCTCAGGGAAACGAGCAGTACTTC.

The chain links TRBV28 to TRBJ1-5, with D possibly matching TRBD1 (6 bases). The V end was cut by 7 bases, the J end by 7 bases, with 17 bases between. Germline CDR1 and CDR2: MDHEN and SYDVKM. CDR3 length: 14 amino acids. The CDR3 sequence is CASKGGGSRQPQHF. CDR3 in DNA: TGTGCCAGCAAGGGGGGGGGGTCCCGGCAGCCCCAGCATTTT.

Ten or more counts support this clonotype. The chain has TRBV12-3 or TRBV12-4 and TRBJ2-5; no clear D. The germline V and J ends were trimmed by 2 bases and 6 bases, with 13 bases remaining between them. The CDR3 is 14 residues long. The CDR3 DNA reads TGTGCCAGCAGTTTATCCTTAACAGAACAGACCCAGTACTTC. This translates into CASSLSLTEQTQYF.